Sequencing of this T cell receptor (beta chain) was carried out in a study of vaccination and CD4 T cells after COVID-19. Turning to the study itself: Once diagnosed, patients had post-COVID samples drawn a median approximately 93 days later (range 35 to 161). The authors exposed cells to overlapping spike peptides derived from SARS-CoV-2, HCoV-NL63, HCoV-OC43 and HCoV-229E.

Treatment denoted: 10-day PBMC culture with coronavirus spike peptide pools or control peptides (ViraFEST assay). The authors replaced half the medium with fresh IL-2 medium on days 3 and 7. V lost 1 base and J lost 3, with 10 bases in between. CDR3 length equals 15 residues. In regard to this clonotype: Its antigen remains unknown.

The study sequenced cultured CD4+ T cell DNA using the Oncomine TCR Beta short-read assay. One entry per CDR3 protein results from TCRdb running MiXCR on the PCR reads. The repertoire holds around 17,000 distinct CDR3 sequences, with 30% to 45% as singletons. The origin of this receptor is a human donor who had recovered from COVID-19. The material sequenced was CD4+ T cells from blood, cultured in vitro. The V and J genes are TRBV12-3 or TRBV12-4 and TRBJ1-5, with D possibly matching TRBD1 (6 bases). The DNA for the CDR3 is TGTGCCAGCAGTTTAGTACAGGGAAACAATCAGCCCCAGCATTTT. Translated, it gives CASSLVQGNNQPQHF.